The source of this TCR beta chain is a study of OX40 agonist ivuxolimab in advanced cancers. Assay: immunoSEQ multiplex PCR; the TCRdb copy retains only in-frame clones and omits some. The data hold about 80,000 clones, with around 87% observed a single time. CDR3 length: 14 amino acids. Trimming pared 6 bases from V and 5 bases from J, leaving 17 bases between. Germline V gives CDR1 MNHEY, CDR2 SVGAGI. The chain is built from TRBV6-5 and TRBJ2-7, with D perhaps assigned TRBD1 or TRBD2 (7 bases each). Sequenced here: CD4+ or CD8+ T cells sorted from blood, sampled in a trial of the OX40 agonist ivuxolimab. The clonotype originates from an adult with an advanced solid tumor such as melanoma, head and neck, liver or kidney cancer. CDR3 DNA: TGTGCCAGCAGCCCCCCGGGGAGGGGGCACGAGCAGTACTTC. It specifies CASSPPGRGHEQYF.